This TCR beta chain was recovered during a study of spatial heterogeneity in lung cancer. Findings and limits, study-wide: Within tumors, counts of expanded alpha and beta TCRs tracked tumor mutation counts.

This clonotype turned up a few times. What it recognizes is unknown. TCRdb fed the 5' RACE reads into MiXCR, producing one record per CDR3 protein. The sample includes about 11,000 distinct CDR3 sequences, 5% to 5.5% of them seen just once. Noted time point: sample taken at primary tumor resection. Patients with untreated early-stage non-small cell lung cancer, numbering more than 55, were the donors. Without sorting, whole RNA was sequenced from tumor, nontumor lung or frozen PBMC. The TCR comes from a male donor with early-stage non-small cell lung cancer. The starting material was lung tumor tissue, obtained at surgery.

CDR3 amino acids: CASSSPDRATYGYTF. CDR3 DNA: TGTGCCAGCAGCTCCCCCGACAGGGCAACGTATGGCTACACCTTC. The chain combines TRBV7-2 with TRBJ1-2, with TRBD1 matching 7 bases. The germline gives CDR1 SGHTA, CDR2 FQGNSA. The CDR3 totals 15 residues. Losses at the gene ends were 4 bases for V and 5 bases for J; bases not matched to a gene: 10.